Described below is a single T cell receptor beta chain sequence and its context. Its cognate antigen is unknown. The sample comes from a study of vaccination effects on CD4 cells after COVID-19. The repertoire was sequenced with immunoSEQ multiplex PCR; TCRdb's copy has only in-frame clones and lacks some. Of roughly 30,000 clones listed, approximately 70% are singletons. The CDR3 has 16 amino acids. Germline V CDR1 and CDR2: WNHNN, SYGVQD (reference sequence). J gave up 8 bases and V 6 bases, and 15 bases lay outside the gene matches. Isolating CD4+ T cells followed less than 12 days of culture. Cultures got half-medium changes with IL-2 on days 3 and 7.

The J gene is TRBJ2-1, the V gene TRBV10-1, with TRBD2 identical over 8 bases. This TCR was sampled from a human donor who received a COVID-19 vaccine. Sequencing used CD4+ T cells from PBMCs cultured without peptide, obtained before COVID-19 vaccination. The CDR3 DNA reads as TGCGCCAGCAGCTCTCCGGGGGCGGGAGGCTTAGATGAGCAGTTCTTC. This gives the protein CASSSPGAGGLDEQFF.